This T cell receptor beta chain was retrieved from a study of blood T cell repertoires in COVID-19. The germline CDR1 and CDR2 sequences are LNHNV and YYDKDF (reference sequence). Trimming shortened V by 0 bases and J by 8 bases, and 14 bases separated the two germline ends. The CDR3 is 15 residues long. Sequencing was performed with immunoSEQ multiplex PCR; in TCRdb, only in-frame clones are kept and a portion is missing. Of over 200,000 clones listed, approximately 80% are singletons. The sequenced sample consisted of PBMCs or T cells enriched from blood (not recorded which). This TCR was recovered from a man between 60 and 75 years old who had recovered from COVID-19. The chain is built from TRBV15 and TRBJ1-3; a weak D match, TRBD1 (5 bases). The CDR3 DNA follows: TGTGCCACCAGCAGAGATGCAGGGTTCGGCGACACCATATATTTT. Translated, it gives CATSRDAGFGDTIYF.